The text below deals with one T cell receptor beta chain. Its antigen remains unidentified. The data belong to a study of cytomegalovirus exposure and HLA in healthy donors. Study findings and constraints: Roughly uniform depth of sequencing across donors was assumed in presence/absence analyses.

The PCR employed 60 Vbeta primers together with 13 Jbeta primers. Here immunoSEQ multiplex PCR was the method, and the copy in TCRdb shows in-frame clones only, minus some. The sample has under 200,000 clones, 70% to 85% seen once. The germline CDR1 and CDR2 sequences are SGHVS and FQNEAQ. The CDR3 is 16 residues long. The junction had 8 bases not matched to a gene; V was cut back by 5 bases and J by 4 bases. The chain carries TRBV7-8 and TRBJ2-5; 12 nucleotides agree with TRBD2. Sequences were obtained from PBMCs. The receptor was derived from a woman aged 25 to 39 in good health and CMV-seropositive. CDR3 nucleotides: TGTGCCAGCAGCCTCGGACTAGCGGGATCGGCAGAGACCCAGTACTTC. Its translation is CASSLGLAGSAETQYF.